This T cell receptor (beta chain) was found in a study of cytomegalovirus exposure and HLA in healthy donors. Study results and caveats: Subsequent analysis showed first-cohort TCR clusters tending to co-occur in approximately 120 validation repertoires. Reportedly, diagnosis of cytomegalovirus status by the classifier showed high specificity and sensitivity. A list of roughly 160 TCR beta chains associated with cytomegalovirus was given. In vitro data verified a few CMV-associated chains as specific for CMV antigens.

Method: immunoSEQ multiplex PCR; TCRdb's copy keeps in-frame clones and lacks some. This table has tens of thousands of clones, around 85% appearing once. Germline-derived CDR1 and CDR2 are SGHTA and FQGTGA. The V segment lost 0 bases and the J segment 4 bases; nucleotides outside the gene matches: 7. The length of the CDR3 is 16 residues. A note on this clone: The antigen is undetermined.

The rearrangement links TRBV7-3 to TRBJ2-7, with 9 bases fitting TRBD1. Sequenced input: PBMCs. This receptor was obtained from a man aged 25-45 years in good health and CMV-seronegative. This chain's CDR3 is CASSLTPGTGLYEQYF. CDR3 coding DNA: TGTGCCAGCAGCTTAACCCCCGGGACAGGGTTGTACGAGCAGTACTTC.